Presented here are 30 T cell receptor beta chains from one specimen sequenced in a study of OX40 agonist ivuxolimab in advanced cancers. Assay: immunoSEQ multiplex PCR; the TCRdb copy retains only in-frame clones and omits some. The table includes about 45,000 clones, roughly 90% detected once. Sample: CD4+ or CD8+ T cells sorted from blood, taken in a trial of the OX40 agonist ivuxolimab. Receptors originate from an adult with an advanced solid tumor such as melanoma, head and neck, liver or kidney cancer.

The DNA for the CDR3 is TGTGCCAGCAGCTTAGTGAACAGTGAATACGAGCAGTACTTC. It translates to CASSLVNSEYEQYF. The chain carries TRBV7-2 and TRBJ2-7, with D unclear. The CDR3 loop spans 14 amino acids. Between the trimmed V and J ends, which lost 1 base and 4 bases, there was a span of 11 bases. In germline, CDR1 is SGHTA, CDR2 FQGNSA.

CDR3 in DNA: TGTGCCAGCAGCTCGAGCCCGGGACTACTTATCGAAGAGACCCAGTACTTC. As protein: CASSSSPGLLIEETQYF. V usage is TRBV7-9 and J usage is TRBJ2-5; 7 bases map to TRBD2. The CDR3 has 17 residues. The germline V gene has CDR1 SEHNR and CDR2 FQNEAQ (reference sequence). Losses at the gene ends were 4 bases for V and 3 bases for J; bases not matched to a gene: 14.

In this sample, this clone is medium-sized (0.01 to 0.1%). The rearrangement joins TRBV27 to TRBJ2-1, with 7 bases identical to TRBD1. V lost 6 bases and J lost 8; bases outside the gene matches: 13. CDR3 length equals 15 residues. Per germline, CDR1 MNHEY and CDR2 SMNVEV (reference sequence). The CDR3 nucleotides are TGTGCCAGCAGCTCCCTAGGGGTAGGGGGCGATGAGCAGTTCTTC. Protein sequence: CASSSLGVGGDEQFF.

The chain uses TRBV21-1 and TRBJ2-7; the table's TRBD2 call for D was not verified on the DNA. TRBV21-1 is a documented pseudogene. The CDR3 sequence is 16 residues long. CDR3 DNA: TGTGCCAGCAGCCTCCACCCCGGGACTAGCCCAAACCCGCAGTACTTC. Translation: CASSLHPGTSPNPQYF.

The chain combines TRBV13 with TRBJ1-5; the D is unclear. Germline CDR1 is PRHDT and CDR2 is FYEKMQ (reference sequence). This CDR3 has 17 residues. V was clipped by 0 bases and J by 1 base, with 13 bases between them. CDR3 amino acids: CASSLGGGGRSNQPQHF. DNA of the CDR3: TGTGCCAGCAGCTTAGGTGGAGGCGGGAGAAGCAATCAGCCCCAGCATTTT.

This chain uses TRBV9 with TRBJ2-7, with D possibly matching TRBD1 (6 bases). V dropped 4 bases and J dropped 4 bases, with 12 bases sitting between them. This CDR3 contains 13 residues. Germline assignment: CDR1 SGDLS and CDR2 YYNGEE. Here the CDR3 DNA reads TGTGCCAGCAGCCCCCGGACAGAGTACGAGCAGTACTTC. This sequence encodes CASSPRTEYEQYF.

This chain joins TRBV4-2 and TRBJ2-7, with 9 bases that match TRBD1. This CDR3 comprises 15 residues. Germline V gives CDR1 LGHNA, CDR2 YNFKEQ. Trimming took 0 bases from V and 1 from J; bases not matched to a gene: 1. CDR3 in DNA: TGTGCCAGCAGCCAAGAGGACAGGGGTTCCTACGAGCAGTACTTC. It is translated as CASSQEDRGSYEQYF.

V usage is TRBV14 and J usage is TRBJ2-7; TRBD1 matches at 10 bases. The V segment lost 4 bases and the J segment 4 bases; nucleotides outside the gene matches: 7. Germline CDR1 is SGHDN and CDR2 is FVKESK. The CDR3 runs 15 residues. The CDR3 DNA reads as TGTGCCAGCAGCCTCCCGGGACAGGGGATTTACGAGCAGTACTTC. This encodes CASSLPGQGIYEQYF.

V gene TRBV4-1 combines with J gene TRBJ2-4; the D is unclear. Germline assignment: CDR1 MGHRA and CDR2 YSYEKL. CDR3 length: 14 residues. V was shortened by 0 bases and J by 11 bases, with 14 bases between the two germline ends. Written as DNA, the CDR3 is TGCGCCAGCAGCCAAGATATAGACGGAATCTTTCAGTACTTC. It yields the protein CASSQDIDGIFQYF.

This sequence joins TRBV2 and TRBJ1-5, with a possible D match to TRBD1 (5 bases). The CDR3 runs to 15 residues. The germline gives CDR1 SNHLY, CDR2 FYNNEI. With 1 base removed from V and 6 bases from J, the gap between germline ends came to 13 bases. CDR3: CASSEGFRVSQPQHF. In nucleotides, the CDR3 is TGTGCCAGCAGTGAAGGTTTCAGGGTTTCTCAGCCCCAGCATTTT.

The chain couples TRBV5-6 to TRBJ1-1; no definite D call. CDR1 and CDR2 (germline): SGHDT, YYEEEE. Trimming took 3 bases from V and 7 from J, leaving 10 bases between them. This CDR3 has 12 residues. CDR3 sequence: CASSSREIEAFF. In DNA, the CDR3 is TGTGCCAGCAGCTCAAGGGAGATTGAAGCTTTCTTT.

The chain uses TRBV10-3 and TRBJ1-1; TRBD1 agrees at 11 bases. V was pared by 6 bases and J by 3 bases, with 9 bases of the junction left unmatched. CDR3 size: 16 residues. Germline CDR1 ENHRY, CDR2 SYGVKD. CDR3 region: CAIREPRDRGDTEAFF. The CDR3 region has the DNA TGTGCCATCAGAGAGCCAAGGGACAGGGGGGACACTGAAGCTTTCTTT.

This clone came up a few times. Other DNA sequences in this sample translate to the same CDR3. This chain links TRBV29-1 with TRBJ1-1; D gene uncertain. V was pared by 6 bases and J by 1 base, with 6 bases between. The CDR3 runs to 11 residues. From germline, CDR1 is SQVTM and CDR2 ANQGSEA. The CDR3 protein is CSVGRNTEAFF. The CDR3 DNA sequence: TGCAGCGTAGGGAGGAACACTGAAGCTTTCTTT.

The chain joins TRBV5-8 to TRBJ1-5; TRBD1 aligns across 7 bases. V lost 5 bases, J lost 5 bases, and 4 bases stayed unmatched. Germline V lookup: CDR1 SGHTS, CDR2 YDEGEE. The CDR3 runs 13 residues. CDR3 protein: CASSFGQDQPQHF. In DNA, the CDR3 is TGTGCCAGCAGTTTTGGACAGGATCAGCCCCAGCATTTT. Looking up the rest from reference TRBV5-8 and TRBJ1-5 gives the full variable domain: EAGVTQSPTHLIKTRGQQATLRCSPISGHTSVYWYQQALGLGLQFLLWYDEGEERNRGNFPPRFSGRQFPNYSSELNVNALELEDSALYLCASSFGQDQPQHFGDGTRLSIL.

This clone was detected only once. The rearrangement joins TRBV5-6 to TRBJ2-7; D possibly corresponds to TRBD2 (6 bases). Trimming cost V 4 bases and J 5 bases, with 19 bases left between them. The CDR3 sequence is 15 residues long. Germline V lookup: CDR1 SGHDT, CDR2 YYEEEE. The CDR3 coding sequence is TGTGCCAGCAGCATGGGTTACGGGGGTAGAGACGAGCAGTACTTC. Encoded protein: CASSMGYGGRDEQYF.

The V and J genes are TRBV5-4 and TRBJ1-4; tentative D call: TRBD1 (5 bases). Trimming pared 4 bases from V and 7 bases from J, leaving 17 bases between. Germline V gene data show CDR1 as SGHNT and CDR2 as YYREEE (reference sequence). The length of the CDR3 is 15 residues. CDR3 in amino acids: CASSPGTGGIEKLFF. CDR3 nucleotide sequence: TGTGCCAGCAGCCCTGGGACCGGGGGGATTGAAAAACTGTTTTTT.

CDR3 nucleotides: TGTGCCAGCAGTTTAGTGGGGGCGGACTATGGCTACACCTTC. Residues: CASSLVGADYGYTF. The V gene is TRBV27, the J gene TRBJ1-2; D is possibly TRBD1 (6 bases). Per the germline V gene, CDR1 is MNHEY and CDR2 is SMNVEV (reference sequence). Trimming pared 2 bases from V and 3 bases from J, leaving 10 bases between. The CDR3 covers 14 residues.

The chain links TRBV6-5 to TRBJ1-2, with TRBD1 matching 8 bases. CDR1 and CDR2 from the germline V gene are MNHEY and SVGAGI. The junction had 4 bases not matched to a gene; V was cut back by 5 bases and J by 5 bases. This CDR3 is built from 13 residues. The CDR3 spells CASSGTGGYGYTF. The DNA for the CDR3 is TGTGCCAGCAGTGGGACAGGCGGATATGGCTACACCTTC.

The chain carries TRBV18 and TRBJ2-5; 7 nucleotides agree with TRBD2. The CDR3 length is 15 residues. V lost 3 bases, J lost 1 base, and 5 bases stayed unmatched. From germline, CDR1 is KGHSH and CDR2 LQKENI. CDR3 sequence: CASSPGDYLQETQYF. The CDR3 coding sequence is TGTGCCAGCTCACCTGGGGACTACCTCCAAGAGACCCAGTACTTC.

V gene TRBV9 combines with J gene TRBJ2-1; D possibly corresponds to TRBD2 (6 bases). V lost 4 bases and J lost 0, with 17 bases in between. Per the germline V gene, CDR1 is SGDLS and CDR2 is YYNGEE. The CDR3 is 17 amino acids. The CDR3 loop reads CASSSRIAASSYNEQFF. Written as DNA, the CDR3 is TGTGCCAGCAGCTCCCGGATAGCGGCGAGCTCCTACAATGAGCAGTTCTTC. Together with reference TRBV9 and TRBJ2-1, the CDR3 gives the full variable domain: DSGVTQTPKHLITATGQRVTLRCSPRSGDLSVYWYQQSLDQGLQFLIQYYNGEERAKGNILERFSAQQFPDLHSELNLSSLELGDSALYFCASSSRIAASSYNEQFFGPGTRLTVL.

V gene TRBV7-9 combines with J gene TRBJ1-1; tentative D call: TRBD1 (6 bases). The germline V and J ends were trimmed by 5 bases and 1 base, with 14 bases remaining between them. Germline CDR1 SEHNR, CDR2 FQNEAQ (reference sequence). The CDR3 spans 15 residues. The CDR3 DNA follows: TGTGCCAGCAGCCCCCAGGGGCTCAGGAACACTGAAGCTTTCTTT. Protein: CASSPQGLRNTEAFF.

The V gene is TRBV15, the J gene TRBJ2-1; D call uncertain. Germline CDR1 reads LNHNV; CDR2 reads YYDKDF (reference sequence). V was trimmed by 1 base and J by 1 base, leaving 5 bases between them. This CDR3 contains 14 residues. Here the CDR3 reads CATSRVSSYNEQFF. The CDR3 nucleotides are TGTGCCACCAGCAGAGTAAGTTCCTACAATGAGCAGTTCTTC. Complete variable domain (other parts from reference TRBV15 and TRBJ2-1): DAMVIQNPRYQVTQFGKPVTLSCSQTLNHNVMYWYQQKSSQAPKLLFHYYDKDFNNEADTPDNFQSRRPNTSFCFLDIRSPGLGDTAMYLCATSRVSSYNEQFFGPGTRLTVL.

The chain uses TRBV6-5 and TRBJ2-7; possible D gene TRBD1, 6 bases. Trimming removed 6 bases at V and 4 bases at J, with 7 bases between. CDR3 length: 11 residues. Germline-derived CDR1 and CDR2 are MNHEY and SVGAGI. DNA for the CDR3: TGTGCCAGCAGACAGGGTTACGAGCAGTACTTC. Its protein product is CASRQGYEQYF.

The rearrangement links TRBV6-1 to TRBJ1-2; perhaps TRBD1 as D (6 bases). CDR1 and CDR2 from the germline V gene are MNHNS and SASEGT. V was shortened by 10 bases and J by 4 bases, with 13 bases between the two germline ends. The length of the CDR3 is 12 residues. The CDR3: CATPDSPYGYTF. CDR3 sequence (DNA): TGTGCCACCCCGGACAGTCCCTATGGCTACACCTTC.

The V call is TRBV10-3, the J call TRBJ2-3; 9 nucleotides match TRBD2. The V and J ends lost 2 bases and 1 base, in that order; junction bases with no gene match: 7. Per germline, CDR1 ENHRY and CDR2 SYGVKD. The CDR3 sequence is 17 residues long. CDR3 amino acids: CAISEVVAGERTDTQYF. DNA of the CDR3: TGTGCCATCAGTGAGGTCGTAGCGGGAGAGCGCACAGATACGCAGTATTTT.

The rearrangement joins TRBV7-8 to TRBJ2-7; D possibly uses TRBD1 or TRBD2 (5 bases each). Germline CDR1 is SGHVS and CDR2 is FQNEAQ. Trimming left V 1 base short and J 4 bases short, with 8 bases between. This CDR3 contains 13 residues. The CDR3, as DNA: TGTGCCAGCAGCTTAGTCGAGGGGTACGAGCAGTACTTC. Encoded protein: CASSLVEGYEQYF.

The chain has TRBV19 and TRBJ2-2; D is possibly TRBD1 (6 bases). The CDR3 contains 14 residues. Germline CDR1 is LNHDA and CDR2 is SQIVND (reference sequence). The ends were cut back, 6 bases at V and 1 base at J, with 9 bases in the middle. Written as DNA, the CDR3 is TGTGCCAGTAGGCACAGGGAGAACACCGGGGAGCTGTTTTTT. This codes for CASRHRENTGELFF.

This chain connects TRBV15 to TRBJ1-1; D may be TRBD1 (5 bases). The CDR3 totals 13 residues. Trimming removed 2 bases at V and 5 bases at J, with 9 bases between. Germline lookup yields CDR1 LNHNV and CDR2 YYDKDF (reference sequence). In nucleotides, the CDR3 is TGTGCCACCAGCAGATACCGGGGGACTGAAGCTTTCTTT. It encodes CATSRYRGTEAFF.

The chain recombines TRBV6-5 with TRBJ1-4; tentative D call: TRBD1 (5 bases). The CDR3 runs to 13 residues. Trimming shortened V by 5 bases and J by 12 bases, and 16 bases separated the two germline ends. Germline V gene lookup returns CDR1 MNHEY and CDR2 SVGAGI. CDR3 nucleotide sequence: TGTGCCAGCAGTCCCGGGGGGGGAGTAGAACTGTTTTTT. Translated: CASSPGGGVELFF.

The chain links TRBV6-6 to TRBJ1-2; D uncertain. The CDR3 runs to 14 residues. The germline V gene has CDR1 MNHNY and CDR2 SVGAGI (reference sequence). V was trimmed by 0 bases and J by 6 bases, leaving 11 bases between them. In nucleotides, the CDR3 is TGTGCCAGCAGTTACTCTGAGACACCTCATGGCTACACCTTC. This sequence encodes CASSYSETPHGYTF.